The 24 T cell receptor beta chains below were found in one sample sequenced in a study of shared clonotypes between healthy human individuals (dated by TCRdb to the early 2020s). CD8 naive samples consisted of CD45RO-negative cells that were positively selected for CCR7, yielding a CD45RA+CCR7+ population without TemRA cells. The library was produced with the immunoSEQ multiplex PCR assay. TCRdb stores this immuneACCESS table with in-frame sequences only. Part of the clones is absent; in the studies checked, under half of the shortfall reflects unresolved V genes, and no reason is known for the rest. This sample has about 2.1 million clones in its table, and just under 95% of those were observed once. The top ten clonotypes cover over 1.5% of the sample. The sequencing input was naive CD8+ T cells from PBMCs. The sample's cell subset or site label, decoded: CD45RA+CCR7+. Receptor source: a young man in good health. Some clones in this sample may be carry-over from other donors' samples.

This chain joins TRBV2 and TRBJ2-7; D ambiguous. Germline CDR1 and CDR2: SNHLY and FYNNEI. The germline V and J ends were trimmed by 3 bases and 0 bases, with 9 bases remaining between them. CDR3 length: 14 amino acids. The CDR3 DNA is TGTGCCAGCAGTGACAGCGCCATCTCCTACGAGCAGTACTTC. Encoded protein: CASSDSAISYEQYF.

V usage is TRBV27 and J usage is TRBJ2-7; 9 bases align to TRBD1. V shed 5 bases, J shed 3 bases, and the junction held 5 bases outside the gene matches. The germline V gene encodes CDR1 MNHEY and CDR2 SMNVEV (reference sequence). This CDR3 is 14 amino acids long. In DNA, the CDR3 is TGTGCCAGCAGTCCAGACAGGGGGAACTACGAGCAGTACTTC. It specifies CASSPDRGNYEQYF.

About this clone: Within the sample, other DNA sequences also encode this same CDR3. V gene TRBV11-3 combines with J gene TRBJ2-3; D unclear. Trimming removed 1 base at V and 0 bases at J, with 5 bases between. Germline CDR1 is SGHNT and CDR2 is YENEEA. The CDR3 covers 14 residues. CDR3 coding DNA: TGTGCCAGCAGCTTAGGTGGCAGCACAGATACGCAGTATTTT. Its translation is CASSLGGSTDTQYF.

The chain carries TRBV21-1 and TRBJ1-4. TRBV21-1 is classified as a pseudogene. The CDR3 runs 14 residues. The CDR3 DNA sequence: TGTGCCAGCTCGACCCGGGCAACTAATGAAAAACTGTTTTTT. Amino acids: CASSTRATNEKLFF.

In its sample, this clone was seen once. The chain links TRBV7-9 to TRBJ2-5; 7 bases map to TRBD2. Germline V gives CDR1 SEHNR, CDR2 FQNEAQ (reference sequence). Losses at the gene ends were 5 bases for V and 2 bases for J; bases not matched to a gene: 5. This CDR3 is 14 amino acids long. CDR3 coding DNA: TGTGCCAGCAGCCCCCGGGACTATCAAGAGACCCAGTACTTC. Translating it yields CASSPRDYQETQYF.

This clone showed up just once. V gene TRBV19 combines with J gene TRBJ2-3, with a possible D match to TRBD1 (6 bases). This CDR3 region has 16 residues. Germline CDR1 LNHDA, CDR2 SQIVND (reference sequence). Between the trimmed V and J ends, which lost 3 bases and 3 bases, there was a span of 16 bases. The CDR3 spells CASSIFWTEGTDTQYF. The CDR3 DNA reads as TGTGCCAGTAGTATCTTTTGGACAGAGGGGACAGATACGCAGTATTTT.

CDR3 sequence: CASSGTGTSGIADTQYF. CDR3 DNA sequence: TGTGCCAGCAGTGGAACCGGGACTAGCGGGATCGCAGATACGCAGTATTTT. V usage is TRBV6-4 and J usage is TRBJ2-3; 13 nucleotides agree with TRBD2. The germline gives CDR1 MRHNA, CDR2 SNTAGT. The CDR3 runs to 17 residues. V lost 4 bases, J lost 4 bases, and 8 bases stayed unmatched.

The CDR3 bases are TGTGCCAGCAGCTTTTATTCGGGTAGCACAGATACGCAGTATTTT. This encodes CASSFYSGSTDTQYF. V and J are TRBV5-4 and TRBJ2-3; D remains ambiguous. The CDR3 totals 15 residues. Germline lookup yields CDR1 SGHNT and CDR2 YYREEE (reference sequence). Deletions cut 2 bases from V and 0 bases from J, with 10 bases between.

The gene calls are TRBV29-1 and TRBJ2-7; D remains unclear. Trimming took off 4 bases at V and 5 bases at J, with 6 bases between the two ends. CDR3 length: 10 residues. Germline CDR1 is SQVTM and CDR2 is ANQGSEA. Written as DNA, the CDR3 is TGCAGCGTTGCTCTTAACGAGCAGTACTTC. Translation: CSVALNEQYF.

This clone has only a few counts. At the DNA level, this CDR3 is encoded by other sequences in the same sample as well. The rearrangement links TRBV9 to TRBJ2-7, with TRBD1 as a possible D gene (5 bases). Germline values: CDR1 SGDLS, CDR2 YYNGEE. V was trimmed by 0 bases and J by 2 bases, leaving 9 bases between them. This CDR3 is 14 amino acids long. The CDR3 is CASSVGGSTYEQYF. The CDR3 DNA follows: TGTGCCAGCAGCGTAGGGGGCAGTACCTACGAGCAGTACTTC.

V gene TRBV7-9 combines with J gene TRBJ2-6; D is undetermined. The CDR3 is 17 amino acids. The germline V gene has CDR1 SEHNR and CDR2 FQNEAQ (reference sequence). V was trimmed by 2 bases and J by 0 bases, leaving 11 bases between them. DNA of the CDR3: TGTGCCAGCAGCTTAACCTATCTTATCTCTGGGGCCAACGTCCTGACTTTC. Amino acids: CASSLTYLISGANVLTF.

The chain employs TRBV5-1 and TRBJ2-7, with unresolved D. This CDR3 is built from 13 residues. Trimming cost V 4 bases and J 7 bases, with 15 bases left between them. Germline CDR1 is SGHRS and CDR2 is YFSETQ. Here the CDR3 reads CASSLAYQSEQYF. The DNA of the CDR3 is TGCGCCAGCAGCCTGGCATACCAGTCGGAGCAGTACTTC.

The chain combines TRBV5-4 with TRBJ2-1; D may be TRBD2 (5 bases). Germline lookup yields CDR1 SGHNT and CDR2 YYREEE (reference sequence). This CDR3 region has 15 residues. Trimming took 1 base from V and 0 from J, leaving 8 bases between them. This CDR3 is CASSLRGNSYNEQFF. The DNA for the CDR3 is TGTGCCAGCAGCTTGCGGGGAAACTCCTACAATGAGCAGTTCTTC.

A word on this clone: The same CDR3 also results from other DNA sequences found in this sample. The V gene is TRBV19, the J gene TRBJ2-7; D remains unclear. The V end lost 6 bases, the J end lost 4 bases, and 13 bases lay between the germline ends. Germline V lookup: CDR1 LNHDA, CDR2 SQIVND (reference sequence). The CDR3 loop spans 13 amino acids. The CDR3 loop is CASSRRPGYEQYF. The DNA for the CDR3 is TGTGCCAGTAGCCGAAGGCCTGGGTACGAGCAGTACTTC.

This rearrangement joins TRBV6-1 to TRBJ1-1; D gene ambiguous. Trimming shortened V by 7 bases and J by 7 bases, and 13 bases separated the two germline ends. The CDR3 loop spans 12 amino acids. Germline CDR1 MNHNS, CDR2 SASEGT. The CDR3 is CASTKTGFEAFF. DNA of the CDR3: TGTGCCAGCACCAAAACGGGGTTTGAAGCTTTCTTT.

J is TRBJ2-2 and V is TRBV27; D is undetermined. This CDR3 has 14 residues. Trimming took 1 base from V and 6 from J, leaving 9 bases between them. CDR1 MNHEY and CDR2 SMNVEV come from the germline V gene (reference sequence). Here the CDR3 reads CASSLYVGAGELFF. The DNA for the CDR3 is TGTGCCAGCAGTTTATATGTTGGCGCCGGGGAGCTGTTTTTT.

The chain combines TRBV9 with TRBJ2-7, with unresolved D. CDR3 length equals 14 residues. With 0 bases removed from V and 1 base from J, the gap between germline ends came to 8 bases. CDR1 is SGDLS, CDR2 YYNGEE, per germline. CDR3 in amino acids: CASSVEEMSYEQYF. The DNA of the CDR3 is TGTGCCAGCAGCGTAGAGGAGATGTCCTACGAGCAGTACTTC.

The chain carries TRBV10-3 and TRBJ1-6; no clear D. CDR1 and CDR2 (germline): ENHRY, SYGVKD. V lost 5 bases to trimming and J lost 8 bases, with 7 bases between them. The CDR3 has 12 residues. The DNA of the CDR3 is TGTGCCATCAGTCAGAGCGATTCACCCCTCCACTTT. Translated: CAISQSDSPLHF.

Note on this clone: Other DNA sequences in this specimen translate into the identical CDR3. The chain has TRBV9 and TRBJ2-7; TRBD1 might be the D (6 bases). The germline CDR1 and CDR2 sequences are SGDLS and YYNGEE. V gave up 0 bases and J gave up 5 bases, with 12 bases separating them. The CDR3 runs 14 residues. Here the CDR3 DNA reads TGTGCCAGCAGCGTAGGGGCAGGGGCCCACGAGCAGTACTTC. It is translated as CASSVGAGAHEQYF.

This rearrangement joins TRBV9 to TRBJ2-3; 10 positions agree with TRBD2. Germline V gene sequence: CDR1 SGDLS, CDR2 YYNGEE. This CDR3 region has 17 residues. The J segment lost 0 bases and the V segment lost 0 bases, leaving 4 bases of the junction unmatched. The CDR3 DNA reads TGTGCCAGCAGCGTAGGTTTGACTAGCGGGAGCACAGATACGCAGTATTTT. Translated, it gives CASSVGLTSGSTDTQYF.

This clone was detected a few times. As DNA, the CDR3 is TGTGCCAGCAGCCTAGACCGGGACAGGGGGAAGTACGAGCAGTACTTC. This translates into CASSLDRDRGKYEQYF. This sequence joins TRBV7-6 and TRBJ2-7, with 11 nucleotides matching TRBD1. There are 16 residues in the CDR3. Trimming at V came to 5 bases and at J to 4 bases, leaving 10 bases not matched to a gene. CDR1 and CDR2 from the germline V gene are SGHVS and FNYEAQ.

The chain links TRBV6-1 to TRBJ1-2; D unresolved. Trimming removed 2 bases from V and 0 bases from J, with 13 bases in between. The CDR3 is 16 residues long. Germline values: CDR1 MNHNS, CDR2 SASEGT. The CDR3 reads CASSEKWATSNYGYTF. The CDR3 region has the DNA TGTGCCAGCAGTGAAAAATGGGCCACTTCTAACTATGGCTACACCTTC.

The chain recombines TRBV12-2 with TRBJ2-3; the table's D call of TRBD1 was not tested on the DNA. TRBV12-2 is a recognized pseudogene. The length of the CDR3 is 17 residues. For the CDR3, the DNA is TGTGCAAGTCGCTTAGGCCGGCAGGGGGCTGGCACAGATACGCAGTATTTT. It yields the protein CASRLGRQGAGTDTQYF.

V is TRBV27 and J is TRBJ1-1; TRBD1 matches at 8 bases. The germline V gene has CDR1 MNHEY and CDR2 SMNVEV (reference sequence). This CDR3 comprises 15 residues. With V trimmed by 6 bases and J by 4 bases, 10 bases remained unmatched. For the CDR3, the DNA is TGTGCCAGCAGCTGGGACAGGCCTAGAAGCACTGAAGCTTTCTTT. Amino acids: CASSWDRPRSTEAFF.